Following are 4 T cell receptor beta chains from one sample sequenced in a study of T-cell memory formation after mild COVID-19. TCRdb reprocessed the 5' RACE reads via MiXCR and lists one record per CDR3 protein. Counted here are approximately 260,000 distinct CDR3 sequences, roughly 17% occurring once; the ten biggest clones make up about 23%. Sequencing was done on a sample of PBMCs or a T cell subset sorted from them (not recorded which). Every receptor here comes from a man between 18 and 29 years old who had mild COVID-19 (a few samples of this study predate the infection). Cell type and time point are not known.

The rearrangement joins TRBV5-5 to TRBJ2-7, with 7 nucleotides matching TRBD2. V dropped 2 bases and J dropped 9; count of bases not matched to a gene: 14. CDR1 and CDR2 (germline): SGHKS, YYEKEE (reference sequence). This CDR3 has 15 amino acids. The CDR3 DNA sequence: TGTGCCAGCAGCTTCGGCGGGGGATTATTTGCCGGGCAGTACGTC. Protein product: CASSFGGGLFAGQYV.

This clonotype was observed a few times. The J gene is TRBJ1-1, the V gene TRBV10-2; a possible D gene is TRBD1 (5 bases). The CDR3 length is 13 residues. Trimming left V 1 base short and J 3 bases short, with 6 bases between. Germline CDR1 reads WSHSY; CDR2 reads SAAADI. The CDR3, as DNA: TGCGCCAGCAGTGAGTGGGGGGACACTGAAGCTTTCTTT. This gives the protein CASSEWGDTEAFF.

The genes are TRBV12-3 or TRBV12-4 and TRBJ2-3; no firm D call. The CDR3 has 14 amino acids. V dropped 2 bases and J dropped 5 bases, with 11 bases sitting between them. The CDR3 here is CASSLLASQDTQYF. CDR3 DNA: TGTGCCAGCAGTTTACTCGCCTCGCAAGATACGCAGTATTTT.

This clonotype was counted many times. The V call is TRBV29-1, the J call TRBJ1-2, with 8 bases lining up with TRBD1. The CDR3 covers 15 residues. After removal of 5 bases from V and 1 base from J, the junction contained 9 bases not matched to a gene. Germline V CDR1 and CDR2: SQVTM, ANQGSEA. CDR3 in amino acids: CSVSAGGPLNYGYTF. CDR3 DNA sequence: TGCAGCGTTTCGGCAGGGGGCCCACTTAACTATGGCTACACCTTC.